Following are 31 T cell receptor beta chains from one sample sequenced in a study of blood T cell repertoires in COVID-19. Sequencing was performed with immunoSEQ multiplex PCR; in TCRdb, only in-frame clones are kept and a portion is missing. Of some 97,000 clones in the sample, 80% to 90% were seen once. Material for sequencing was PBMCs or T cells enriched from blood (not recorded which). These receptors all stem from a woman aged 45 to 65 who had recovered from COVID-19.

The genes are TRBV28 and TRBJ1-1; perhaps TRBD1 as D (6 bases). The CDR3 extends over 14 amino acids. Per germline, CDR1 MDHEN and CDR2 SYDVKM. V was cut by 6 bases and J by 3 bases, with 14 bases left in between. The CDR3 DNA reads TGTGCCAGCAGCTCGGGGGGCATTGACACTGAAGCTTTCTTT. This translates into CASSSGGIDTEAFF.

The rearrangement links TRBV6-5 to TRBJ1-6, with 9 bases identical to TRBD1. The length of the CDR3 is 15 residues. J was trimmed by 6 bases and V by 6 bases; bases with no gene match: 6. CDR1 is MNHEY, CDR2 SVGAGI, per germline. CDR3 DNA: TGTGCCAGCAGATCGTCGGGACAGGGTAATTCACCCCTCCACTTT. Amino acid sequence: CASRSSGQGNSPLHF.

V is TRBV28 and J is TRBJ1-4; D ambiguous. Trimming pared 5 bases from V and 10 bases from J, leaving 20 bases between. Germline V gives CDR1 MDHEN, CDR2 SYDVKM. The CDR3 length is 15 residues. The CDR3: CASSELGPRGGKLFF. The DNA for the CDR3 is TGTGCCAGCAGTGAACTCGGGCCAAGAGGAGGAAAACTGTTTTTT.

In nucleotides, the CDR3 is TGCAGCGCCCGCACACTAGCGGGAGGCCCGAGGGATGAGCAGTTCTTC. It yields the protein CSARTLAGGPRDEQFF. The chain uses TRBV29-1 and TRBJ2-1; 12 nucleotides match TRBD2. Looked up from germline, CDR1 is SQVTM and CDR2 is ANQGSEA. This CDR3 region has 16 residues. The V and J ends lost 7 bases and 8 bases, in that order; junction bases with no gene match: 15.

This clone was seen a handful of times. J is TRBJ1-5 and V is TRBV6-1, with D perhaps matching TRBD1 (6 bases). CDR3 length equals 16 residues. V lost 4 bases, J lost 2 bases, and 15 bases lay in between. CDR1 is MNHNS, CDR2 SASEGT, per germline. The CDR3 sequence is CASSGEGTLRNQPQHF. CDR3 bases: TGTGCCAGCAGTGGGGAGGGGACATTGCGCAATCAGCCCCAGCATTTT.

CDR3: CAWSPERTRGGTGGYEKLFF. In DNA, the CDR3 is TGTGCCTGGAGCCCGGAGAGAACCCGAGGCGGGACAGGGGGCTATGAAAAACTGTTTTTT. V gene TRBV30 combines with J gene TRBJ1-4, with TRBD1 matching over 12 bases. CDR1 is GTSNPN, CDR2 SVGIG, per germline (reference sequence). With 3 bases clipped from V and 6 bases from J, the junction kept 20 bases outside the gene matches. This CDR3 region has 20 residues.

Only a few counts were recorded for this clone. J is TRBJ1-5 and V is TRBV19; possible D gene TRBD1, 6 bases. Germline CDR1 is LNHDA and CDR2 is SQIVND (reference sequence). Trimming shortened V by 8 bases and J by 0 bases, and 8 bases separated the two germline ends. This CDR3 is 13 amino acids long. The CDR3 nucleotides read TGTGCCAGTTCGGACAGTAGCAATCAGCCCCAGCATTTT. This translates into CASSDSSNQPQHF.

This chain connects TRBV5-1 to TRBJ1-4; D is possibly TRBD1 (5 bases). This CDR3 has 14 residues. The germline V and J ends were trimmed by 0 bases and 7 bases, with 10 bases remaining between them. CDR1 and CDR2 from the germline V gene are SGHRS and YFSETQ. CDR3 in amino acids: CASSLGRAGEKLFF. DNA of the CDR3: TGCGCCAGCAGCTTGGGCAGGGCTGGTGAAAAACTGTTTTTT.

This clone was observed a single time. The CDR3 region is CASTGLMNTEAFF. The CDR3 DNA sequence: TGCGCCAGCACGGGATTGATGAACACTGAAGCTTTCTTT. The rearrangement links TRBV5-1 to TRBJ1-1, with no clear D. V was trimmed by 6 bases and J by 0 bases, leaving 9 bases between them. The CDR3 runs to 13 residues. Germline lookup yields CDR1 SGHRS and CDR2 YFSETQ.

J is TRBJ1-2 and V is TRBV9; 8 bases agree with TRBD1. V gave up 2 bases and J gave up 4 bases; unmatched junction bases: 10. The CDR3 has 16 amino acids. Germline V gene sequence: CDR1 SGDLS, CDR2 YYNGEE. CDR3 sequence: CASSVGTDRASYGYTF. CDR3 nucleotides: TGTGCCAGCAGCGTCGGGACGGACAGGGCGTCCTATGGCTACACCTTC.

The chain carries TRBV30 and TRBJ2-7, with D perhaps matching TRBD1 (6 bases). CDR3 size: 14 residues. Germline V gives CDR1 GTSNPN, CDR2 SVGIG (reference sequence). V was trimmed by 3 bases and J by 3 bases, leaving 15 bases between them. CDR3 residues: CAWRPGTLNYEQYF. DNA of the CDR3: TGTGCCTGGAGGCCCGGGACACTCAACTACGAGCAGTACTTC.

The CDR3: CASSSYDRGQRYEQYF. The CDR3 DNA sequence: TGTGCCAGCAGCTCGTACGACAGGGGGCAAAGGTACGAGCAGTACTTC. This sequence joins TRBV28 and TRBJ2-7, with 10 bases identical to TRBD1. The CDR3 is 16 amino acids. V shed 6 bases, J shed 4 bases, and the junction held 12 bases outside the gene matches. Germline assignment: CDR1 MDHEN and CDR2 SYDVKM.

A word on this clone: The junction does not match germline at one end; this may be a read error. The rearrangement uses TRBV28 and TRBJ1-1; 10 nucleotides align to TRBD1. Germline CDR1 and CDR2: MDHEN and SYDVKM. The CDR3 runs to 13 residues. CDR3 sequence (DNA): TGTGCCAGCAGGGGACAGGGGAGCACTGAAACTTTCTTT. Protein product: CASRGQGSTETFF.

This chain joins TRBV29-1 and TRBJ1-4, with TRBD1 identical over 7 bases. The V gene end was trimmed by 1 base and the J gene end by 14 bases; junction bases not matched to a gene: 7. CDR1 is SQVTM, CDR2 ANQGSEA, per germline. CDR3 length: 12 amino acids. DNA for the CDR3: TGCAGCGTTGAAGGGGGGGACAGAAACCTGTTTTTT. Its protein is CSVEGGDRNLFF.

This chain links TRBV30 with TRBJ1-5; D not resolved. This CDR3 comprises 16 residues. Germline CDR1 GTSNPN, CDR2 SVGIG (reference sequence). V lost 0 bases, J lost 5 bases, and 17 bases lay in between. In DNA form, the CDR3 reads TGTGCCTGGAGTGTATCTGGCTTTGTGGGCCATCAGCCCCAGCATTTT. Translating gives CAWSVSGFVGHQPQHF.

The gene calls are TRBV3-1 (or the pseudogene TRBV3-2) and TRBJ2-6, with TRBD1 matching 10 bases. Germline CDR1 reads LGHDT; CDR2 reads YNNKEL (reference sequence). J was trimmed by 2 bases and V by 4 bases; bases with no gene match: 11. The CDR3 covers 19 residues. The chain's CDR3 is CASSPTPATGGAGANVLTF. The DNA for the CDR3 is TGTGCCAGCAGCCCCACCCCGGCGACAGGGGGCGCTGGGGCCAACGTCCTGACTTTC.

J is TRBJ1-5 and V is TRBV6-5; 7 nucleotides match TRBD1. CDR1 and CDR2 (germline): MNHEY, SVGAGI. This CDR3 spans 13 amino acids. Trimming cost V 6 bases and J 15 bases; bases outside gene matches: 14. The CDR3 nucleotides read TGTGCCAGCAGCCGGGACAGCGACTCTGTTTTGCATTTT. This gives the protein CASSRDSDSVLHF.

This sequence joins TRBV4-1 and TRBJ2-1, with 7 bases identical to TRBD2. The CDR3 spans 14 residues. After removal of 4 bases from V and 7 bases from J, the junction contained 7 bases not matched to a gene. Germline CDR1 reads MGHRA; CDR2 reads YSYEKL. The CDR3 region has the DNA TGCGCCAGCAGCCGGGCCCTCGGGGGGAATGAGCAGTTCTTC. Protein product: CASSRALGGNEQFF.

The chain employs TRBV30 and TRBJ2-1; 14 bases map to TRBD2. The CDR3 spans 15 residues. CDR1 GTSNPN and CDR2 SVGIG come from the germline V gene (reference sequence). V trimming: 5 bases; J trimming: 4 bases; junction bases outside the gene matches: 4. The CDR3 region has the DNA TGTGCCTGGGGGACTAGCGGGAGCGTTTACAATGAGCAGTTCTTC. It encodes CAWGTSGSVYNEQFF.

The CDR3 DNA reads TGTGCCAGCTCCAGCGGGAGCTACGAGACCCAGTACTTC. It specifies CASSSGSYETQYF. The J gene is TRBJ2-5, the V gene TRBV2; TRBD2 agrees at 8 bases. There are 13 residues in the CDR3. V lost 8 bases and J lost 5; bases outside the gene matches: 7. From germline, CDR1 is SNHLY and CDR2 FYNNEI.

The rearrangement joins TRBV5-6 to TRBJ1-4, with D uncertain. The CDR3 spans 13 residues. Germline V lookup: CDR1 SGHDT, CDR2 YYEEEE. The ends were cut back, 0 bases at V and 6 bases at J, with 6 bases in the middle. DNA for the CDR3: TGTGCCAGCAGCTTGGATCAGGATGAAAAACTGTTTTTT. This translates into CASSLDQDEKLFF.

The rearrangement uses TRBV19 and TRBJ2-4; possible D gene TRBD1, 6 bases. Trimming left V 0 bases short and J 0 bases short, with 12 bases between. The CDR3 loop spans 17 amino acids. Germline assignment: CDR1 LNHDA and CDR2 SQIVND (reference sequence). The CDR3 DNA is TGTGCCAGTAGTATAGATCTACAGGGCCGAGCCAAAAACATTCAGTACTTC. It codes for CASSIDLQGRAKNIQYF.

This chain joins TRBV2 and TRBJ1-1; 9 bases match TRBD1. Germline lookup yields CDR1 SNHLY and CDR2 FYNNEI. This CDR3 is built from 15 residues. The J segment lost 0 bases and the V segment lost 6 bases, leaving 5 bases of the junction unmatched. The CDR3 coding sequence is TGTGCCAGCAGATCGACAGGGGGTTTGAACACTGAAGCTTTCTTT. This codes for CASRSTGGLNTEAFF.

In nucleotides, the CDR3 is TGTGCCAGCAGCGGGAGTGGGGCCAGAGATACGCAGTATTTT. This sequence encodes CASSGSGARDTQYF. The chain is built from TRBV9 and TRBJ2-3, with D possibly being TRBD1 (5 bases). This CDR3 is built from 14 residues. V was cut by 3 bases and J by 5 bases, with 13 bases left in between. The germline V gene encodes CDR1 SGDLS and CDR2 YYNGEE.

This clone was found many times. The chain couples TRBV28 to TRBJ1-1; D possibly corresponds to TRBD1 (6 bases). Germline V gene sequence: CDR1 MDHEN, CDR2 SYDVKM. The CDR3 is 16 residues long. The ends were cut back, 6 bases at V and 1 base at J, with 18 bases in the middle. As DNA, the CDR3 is TGTGCCAGCAGGTCGCTAATGGACAGAGAGAACACTGAAGCTTTCTTT. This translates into CASRSLMDRENTEAFF.

CDR3 in DNA: TGTGCCAGCAGCGATACCCCTGGAGGCACCATATATTTT. Translating gives CASSDTPGGTIYF. The chain has TRBV7-6 and TRBJ1-3, with D hard to call. Looked up from germline, CDR1 is SGHVS and CDR2 is FNYEAQ. Trimming left V 5 bases short and J 9 bases short, with 14 bases between. The length of the CDR3 is 13 residues.

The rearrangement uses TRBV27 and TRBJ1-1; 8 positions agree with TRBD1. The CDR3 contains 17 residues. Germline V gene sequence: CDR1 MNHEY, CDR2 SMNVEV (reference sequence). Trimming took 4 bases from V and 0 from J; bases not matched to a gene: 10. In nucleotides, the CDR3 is TGTGCCAGCAGTTCGCGGACAGGGCCGGGGGTGAACACTGAAGCTTTCTTT. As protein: CASSSRTGPGVNTEAFF.

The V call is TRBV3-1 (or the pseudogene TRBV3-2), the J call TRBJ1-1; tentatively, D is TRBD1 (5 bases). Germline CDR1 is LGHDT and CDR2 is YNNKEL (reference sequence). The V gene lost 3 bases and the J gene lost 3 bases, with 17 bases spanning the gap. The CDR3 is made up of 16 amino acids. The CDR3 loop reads CASSQSIFGGDTEAFF. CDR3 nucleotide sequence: TGTGCCAGCAGCCAGTCCATATTTGGGGGGGACACTGAAGCTTTCTTT.

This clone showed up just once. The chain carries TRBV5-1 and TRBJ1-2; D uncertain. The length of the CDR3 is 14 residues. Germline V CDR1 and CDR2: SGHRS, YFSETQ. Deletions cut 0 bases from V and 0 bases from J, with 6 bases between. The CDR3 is CASSLDLANYGYTF. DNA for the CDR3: TGCGCCAGCAGCTTGGATTTAGCTAACTATGGCTACACCTTC.

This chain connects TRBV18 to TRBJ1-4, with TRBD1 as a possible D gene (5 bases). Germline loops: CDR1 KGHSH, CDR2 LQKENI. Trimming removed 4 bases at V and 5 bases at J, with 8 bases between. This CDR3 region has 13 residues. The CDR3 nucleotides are TGTGCCAGCTCACAGGGGATCAATGAAAAACTGTTTTTT. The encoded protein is CASSQGINEKLFF.

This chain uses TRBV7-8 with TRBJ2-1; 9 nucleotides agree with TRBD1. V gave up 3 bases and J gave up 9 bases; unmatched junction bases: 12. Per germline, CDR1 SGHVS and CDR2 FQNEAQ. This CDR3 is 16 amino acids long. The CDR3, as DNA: TGTGCCAGCAGCTTTCACCGGGACAGGGTCGGGACTGAGCAGTTCTTC. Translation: CASSFHRDRVGTEQFF.